These 27 T cell receptor beta chains originate from one sample sequenced in a study of vaccination and CD4 T cells after COVID-19. Antigens for these TCRs are unknown. The assay that was used to sequence DNA from cultured CD4+ T cells was the Oncomine TCR Beta short-read assay. TCRdb recomputed calls from the PCR reads with MiXCR, one row per CDR3 protein. The sample lists about 4,600 distinct CDR3 sequences, over 25% occurring once. Treatment indicated: 10-day PBMC culture with coronavirus spike peptide pools or control peptides (ViraFEST assay). Sequencing input: CD4+ T cells from blood, cultured in vitro. These receptors came from a human donor who had recovered from COVID-19.

In this sample, this clonotype is medium-sized. The rearrangement links TRBV15 to TRBJ1-5; D may be TRBD1 (5 bases). V was shortened by 3 bases and J by 6 bases, with 12 bases between the two germline ends. Germline CDR1 and CDR2: LNHNV and YYDKDF (reference sequence). CDR3 size: 14 residues. The CDR3 nucleotides read TGTGCCACCAGCAGTAGACAGATCGGTCAGCCCCAGCATTTT. This translates into CATSSRQIGQPQHF.

This rearrangement joins TRBV20-1 to TRBJ1-1, with D possibly matching TRBD1 (6 bases). This CDR3 comprises 15 residues. The V gene's germline CDR1 is DFQATT and CDR2 SNEGSKA (reference sequence). Trimming left V 4 bases short and J 1 base short, with 16 bases between. The CDR3 loop reads CSANKPGTTNTEAFF. CDR3 in DNA: TGCAGTGCTAATAAGCCCGGGACAACGAACACTGAAGCTTTCTTT.

This clonotype occurred a few times. This chain's CDR3 is CASGQVFYGYTF. DNA of the CDR3: TGTGCCAGCGGACAGGTATTTTATGGCTACACCTTC. The chain links TRBV6-2 or TRBV6-3 to TRBJ1-2; TRBD1 agrees at 7 bases. The CDR3 extends over 12 amino acids. The V gene's germline CDR1 is MNHEY and CDR2 SVGEGT. V was pared by 8 bases and J by 5 bases, with 5 bases of the junction left unmatched.

This chain uses TRBV20-1 with TRBJ1-5; a possible D gene is TRBD1 (6 bases). Trimming shortened V by 2 bases and J by 3 bases, and 11 bases separated the two germline ends. The CDR3 is 14 amino acids. Germline V lookup: CDR1 DFQATT, CDR2 SNEGSKA (reference sequence). CDR3 bases: TGCAGTGCTAGATGGGGGCCCGACAATCAGCCCCAGCATTTT. Its translation: CSARWGPDNQPQHF.

This chain links TRBV20-1 with TRBJ1-1; D not certain. The CDR3 runs to 13 residues. Germline V CDR1 and CDR2: DFQATT, SNEGSKA (reference sequence). V was shortened by 3 bases and J by 1 base, with 9 bases between the two germline ends. In nucleotides, the CDR3 is TGCAGTGCTAGTCGGGATCCGAACACTGAAGCTTTCTTT. Protein sequence: CSASRDPNTEAFF.

The rearrangement uses TRBV6-4 and TRBJ2-1, with TRBD2 matching over 8 bases. Unmatched junction bases numbered 6, after V lost 4 bases and J lost 4 bases. CDR3 length: 15 residues. Germline loops: CDR1 MRHNA, CDR2 SNTAGT. The CDR3 reads CASSASAGGYNEQFF. The CDR3 nucleotides read TGTGCCAGCAGTGCCTCGGCGGGGGGATACAATGAGCAGTTCTTC.

V usage is TRBV19 and J usage is TRBJ1-2; D is undetermined. V lost 3 bases and J 4 bases, leaving 12 bases between the germline ends. CDR3 length: 14 residues. The germline V gene encodes CDR1 LNHDA and CDR2 SQIVND (reference sequence). The CDR3 nucleotides read TGTGCCAGTAGTATGACCAGGCTTCTCTATGGCTACACCTTC. Its translation: CASSMTRLLYGYTF.

The chain has TRBV4-1 and TRBJ2-7; TRBD1 matches 9 bases. Germline lookup yields CDR1 MGHRA and CDR2 YSYEKL. Losses at the gene ends were 1 base for V and 4 bases for J; bases not matched to a gene: 8. The CDR3 sequence is 16 residues long. The CDR3: CASSQGGAGQGYEQYF. The CDR3 DNA reads TGCGCCAGCAGCCAAGGAGGGGCGGGACAGGGATACGAGCAGTACTTC.

This clonotype showed up just a few times. The chain recombines TRBV7-3 with TRBJ1-1; TRBD1 might be the D (5 bases). CDR1 is SGHTA and CDR2 is FQGTGA in the germline V gene. The CDR3 totals 15 residues. Trimming cost V 2 bases and J 3 bases, with 13 bases left between them. The CDR3: CASSLDGAGDTEAFF. In nucleotides, the CDR3 is TGTGCCAGCAGCTTAGACGGGGCCGGGGACACTGAAGCTTTCTTT.

The chain joins TRBV9 to TRBJ1-1; possible D gene TRBD1, 5 bases. From germline, CDR1 is SGDLS and CDR2 YYNGEE. The CDR3 loop spans 13 amino acids. Trimming cost V 0 bases and J 8 bases, with 11 bases left between them. The CDR3 spells CASSVAVRTEAFF. The CDR3 region has the DNA TGTGCCAGCAGCGTAGCTGTAAGGACAGAAGCTTTCTTT.

The rearrangement joins TRBV20-1 to TRBJ2-3; no clear D gene. The CDR3 length is 14 residues. Trimming took off 1 base at V and 0 bases at J, with 8 bases between the two ends. Germline V gene data show CDR1 as DFQATT and CDR2 as SNEGSKA (reference sequence). CDR3 sequence (DNA): TGCAGTGCTAGAGTAGCCATCAGCACAGATACGCAGTATTTT. Translation gives CSARVAISTDTQYF.

The chain links TRBV6-1 to TRBJ2-7; D unclear. V was shortened by 6 bases and J by 2 bases, with 14 bases between the two germline ends. Germline values: CDR1 MNHNS, CDR2 SASEGT. This CDR3 comprises 14 residues. In nucleotides, the CDR3 is TGTGCCAGCAGCGGAACCCTAGTTACCTACGAGCAGTACTTC. As protein: CASSGTLVTYEQYF.

By sample fraction, this clonotype is large (0.1 to 1%). This chain links TRBV29-1 with TRBJ2-3; D is undetermined. The CDR3 has 12 residues. V was cut by 4 bases and J by 0 bases, with 5 bases left in between. Germline CDR1 is SQVTM and CDR2 is ANQGSEA. In nucleotides, the CDR3 is TGCAGCGTTGTCGAGAGCACAGATACGCAGTATTTT. It translates to CSVVESTDTQYF.

This chain connects TRBV11-3 to TRBJ2-7, with TRBD2 matching 9 bases. The CDR3 loop spans 15 amino acids. The germline V gene encodes CDR1 SGHNT and CDR2 YENEEA. After removal of 5 bases from V and 0 bases from J, the junction contained 5 bases not matched to a gene. The DNA of the CDR3 is TGTGCCAGCAGCCCTAGCGGGGTAGACTCCTACGAGCAGTACTTC. Protein: CASSPSGVDSYEQYF.

The V gene is TRBV4-2, the J gene TRBJ2-5, with D maybe TRBD1 (5 bases). Trimming removed 1 base at V and 7 bases at J, with 16 bases between. This CDR3 has 15 residues. Germline-derived CDR1 and CDR2 are LGHNA and YNFKEQ. The CDR3 reads CASSQVGDQIGTQYF. The CDR3 coding sequence is TGTGCCAGCAGCCAAGTAGGGGATCAAATCGGGACCCAGTACTTC.

This chain joins TRBV12-3 or TRBV12-4 and TRBJ1-1; maybe TRBD1 (5 bases). CDR3 length: 14 amino acids. Trimming pared 6 bases from V and 6 bases from J, leaving 17 bases between. The CDR3 spells CASRGRRGVAEAFF. In nucleotides, the CDR3 is TGTGCCAGCAGGGGGAGGAGGGGAGTCGCTGAAGCTTTCTTT.

V and J are TRBV7-3 and TRBJ2-3; the match to TRBD2 covers 8 bases. The CDR3 contains 15 residues. The junction had 3 bases not matched to a gene; V was cut back by 0 bases and J by 4 bases. The germline V gene has CDR1 SGHTA and CDR2 FQGTGA. Written as DNA, the CDR3 is TGTGCCAGCAGCTTAACCGGGAGGGCCCCAGATACGCAGTATTTT. Residues: CASSLTGRAPDTQYF.

This chain uses TRBV10-3 with TRBJ2-6; the D is unclear. Germline CDR1 is ENHRY and CDR2 is SYGVKD. Trimming cost V 10 bases and J 0 bases, with 7 bases left between them. The CDR3 totals 13 residues. The CDR3 region has the DNA TGTGCCACAAGTAGCTCTGGGGCCAACGTCCTGACTTTC. Its translation: CATSSSGANVLTF.

This clonotype was observed a handful of times. The chain has TRBV25-1 and TRBJ1-5; 7 nucleotides line up with TRBD1. Trimming removed 1 base from V and 5 bases from J; junction bases left unmatched: 14. The CDR3 contains 18 residues. Germline lookup yields CDR1 MGHDK and CDR2 SYGVNS. This chain's CDR3 is CASSESPSLTGLDQPQHF. DNA of the CDR3: TGTGCCAGCAGTGAATCCCCCTCATTGACAGGGTTAGATCAGCCCCAGCATTTT.

This chain links TRBV6-1 with TRBJ2-1, with 7 bases aligning to TRBD1. This CDR3 has 13 residues. V shed 6 bases and J 10 bases; nucleotides not matched to a gene: 9. Per germline, CDR1 MNHNS and CDR2 SASEGT. CDR3 protein: CASSSGTVREQFF. CDR3 nucleotide sequence: TGTGCCAGCAGCTCCGGGACAGTACGGGAGCAGTTCTTC.

This chain connects TRBV5-1 to TRBJ1-1; a weak D match, TRBD1 (5 bases). Germline V lookup: CDR1 SGHRS, CDR2 YFSETQ. The CDR3 covers 15 residues. The V gene lost 1 base and the J gene lost 5 bases, with 15 bases spanning the gap. The CDR3 nucleotides are TGCGCCAGCAGCTTGACCCAGGGAGCGGAAACTGAAGCTTTCTTT. It specifies CASSLTQGAETEAFF.

This clonotype was seen a handful of times. The chain links TRBV19 to TRBJ2-7, with a possible D match to TRBD1 (5 bases). Germline V CDR1 and CDR2: LNHDA, SQIVND (reference sequence). The CDR3 consists of 13 residues. V lost 4 bases and J 0 bases, leaving 7 bases between the germline ends. CDR3 sequence (DNA): TGTGCCAGTAGTAAGACAGCCTCCTACGAGCAGTACTTC. Residues: CASSKTASYEQYF.

V is TRBV7-3 and J is TRBJ1-2; D remains ambiguous. This CDR3 is 13 amino acids long. Per the germline V gene, CDR1 is SGHTA and CDR2 is FQGTGA. The V end lost 2 bases, the J end lost 6 bases, and 10 bases lay between the germline ends. CDR3 sequence reads: CASSLDFGDGYTF. For the CDR3, the DNA is TGTGCCAGCAGCTTAGACTTTGGCGATGGCTACACCTTC. The entire variable domain, with the rest obtained from reference TRBV7-3 and TRBJ1-2, is as follows: GAGVSQTPSNKVTEKGKYVELRCDPISGHTALYWYRQSLGQGPEFLIYFQGTGAADDSGLPNDRFFAVRPEGSVSTLKIQRTERGDSAVYLCASSLDFGDGYTFGSGTRLTVV.

The chain links TRBV9 to TRBJ1-2; D gene ambiguous. The CDR3 has 16 residues. Trimming cost V 0 bases and J 4 bases, with 16 bases left between them. Germline loops: CDR1 SGDLS, CDR2 YYNGEE. The CDR3 DNA follows: TGTGCCAGCAGCGTAGTAGCCCAGACACCCGCCTATGGCTACACCTTC. Its protein product is CASSVVAQTPAYGYTF.

This clonotype was counted a few times. J is TRBJ2-5 and V is TRBV30; TRBD2 agrees at 9 bases. Trimming at V came to 4 bases and at J to 5 bases, leaving 8 bases not matched to a gene. The germline V gene encodes CDR1 GTSNPN and CDR2 SVGIG (reference sequence). The CDR3 spans 14 residues. The CDR3 reads CAWNAGGFRETQYF. In nucleotides, the CDR3 is TGTGCCTGGAATGCGGGAGGGTTTAGGGAGACCCAGTACTTC.

The rearrangement joins TRBV6-2 or TRBV6-3 to TRBJ1-5; tentatively, D is TRBD1 (5 bases). The germline gives CDR1 MNHEY, CDR2 SVGEGT. V was trimmed by 6 bases and J by 5 bases, leaving 20 bases between them. The CDR3 extends over 16 amino acids. The CDR3 nucleotides are TGTGCCAGCAGCCCCAGTAGGGGCGCTATCTATCAGCCCCAGCATTTT. Translated, it gives CASSPSRGAIYQPQHF.

CDR3 bases: TGTGCCAGCAGCTCCCTAAGGACAGGGAACTACGAGCAGTACTTC. This encodes CASSSLRTGNYEQYF. The J gene is TRBJ2-7, the V gene TRBV7-2; 8 bases fit TRBD1. V trimming: 4 bases; J trimming: 3 bases; junction bases outside the gene matches: 8. Germline CDR1 is SGHTA and CDR2 is FQGNSA. This CDR3 has 15 residues.